This TCR beta chain was recorded in a study of blood T cell repertoires in COVID-19 (TCRdb year 2020). General notes on the study: Samples covering the acute and convalescent phases of COVID-19 were provided by collaborators in the United States, Italy and Spain. The material from the prospective study consisted of cDNA or gDNA derived from T cells, B-cell-depleted T cells, or PBMCs. The dataset comprised deeply sampled blood TCRbeta repertoires from subjects exposed to, actively infected with, or recovered from COVID-19. The repertoires were released in a freely available public database intended as a resource for research on the immune response to SARS-CoV-2. The samples were drawn from two sources: the first 160 participants of the ongoing ImmuneRACE study, and about 1,300 subjects contributed by 6 global collaborators. A de-identified subject ID, COVID-19 status, age in years and sex were almost always included in the sample metadata. Where available, HLA class I and class II types were obtained from metadata supplied by the sample provider rather than from assay-based typing. The study at large found these results: Clinical and demographic metadata were provided uncurated, with the amount varying by source and participant.

TCRbeta CDR3 regions were amplified from genomic DNA using the immunoSEQ Assay, a bias-controlled multiplex PCR. Under the source paper's analysis protocol: Nucleated cell counts per sample were estimated from amplification of reference gene primers within the assay. Sequence reads were collapsed and filtered to measure the absolute abundance of every unique TCRbeta CDR3 rearrangement. Productive Simpson clonality was computed per sample as the square root of Simpson's diversity index over productive rearrangements. TCRdb obtained this table from immuneACCESS and retained in-frame rearrangements with V and J assigned. These tables miss some clones; where compared with another copy, unresolved V genes account for less than half of the shortfall, and the remainder is unexplained. V and J calls and clone size are copied from that table; D and trimming were computed from the DNA. The sample includes fewer than 120,000 clones, with 76% observed a single time. The ten top clones hold around 4% of the sample.

The CDR3 contains 15 residues, cysteine and phenylalanine counted. Only the CDR3 DNA is retained, 45 bases long and in frame from the first base. At the junction V is shortened by 8 bases and J by 2 bases; bases outside the gene matches: 9. CDR1 MNHEY and CDR2 SVGAGI are derived from the germline V gene. The collaborating institutions used their own protocols to collect whole blood in K2EDTA tubes. For TCRbeta analysis, collaborators shipped samples in one of three forms: frozen whole blood, isolated PBMCs, or DNA extracted from either of those sample types. Note on this clone: What this receptor recognizes is not known. Within one base of it there is no much larger clone, and no base qualities were kept.

This receptor chain uses TRBV6-5 and TRBJ2-7, with 10 bases aligning to TRBD2. This clonotype was sampled from a woman aged 80 or over with acute or convalescent COVID-19. The sequencing input was peripheral blood. The CDR3 region: CASGPSSGGTYEQYF. The DNA sequence is given as TGTGCCAGCGGTCCTTCTAGCGGGGGAACCTACGAGCAGTACTTC.